The rows below give T cell receptor beta chains drawn from one sample of a study of blood T cell repertoires in COVID-19. Using immunoSEQ multiplex PCR, the repertoire was profiled, and TCRdb retains in-frame clones only, with some absent. The sample has 320,000 or so clones; less than 90% are singletons. Sample: PBMCs or T cells enriched from blood (not recorded which). These TCRs come from a woman in her 30s who had recovered from COVID-19. CDR3s include the opening cysteine and the closing phenylalanine or tryptophan. A D gene is named only where the DNA matches it firmly.

d_call	v_call	j_call	cdr3_aa	cdr3_nt
-	TRBV7-9	TRBJ1-2	CASSLGGALADYGYTF	TGTGCCAGCAGCTTAGGGGGAGCCTTGGCGGACTATGGCTACACCTTC
-	TRBV5-4	TRBJ2-7	CASSSGVPAYEQYF	TGTGCCAGCAGCTCAGGGGTCCCGGCCTACGAGCAGTACTTC
TRBD1	TRBV24-1	TRBJ2-2	CATSDPSDRGPTGELFF	TGTGCCACCAGTGATCCGTCGGACAGGGGGCCCACCGGGGAGCTGTTTTTT
TRBD1	TRBV28	TRBJ2-7	CASSSPRDRGWSHEQYF	TGTGCCAGCAGTTCCCCCCGGGACAGGGGATGGAGCCACGAGCAGTACTTC
-	TRBV18	TRBJ2-7	CASSADTYEQYF	TGTGCCAGCTCCGCCGACACTTACGAGCAGTACTTC
TRBD1	TRBV19	TRBJ2-1	CASSIVDRGRYNEQFF	TGTGCCAGTAGTATAGTAGACAGGGGGCGGTACAATGAGCAGTTCTTC
TRBD2	TRBV19	TRBJ2-1	CASSIGQTSGGQNEQFF	TGTGCCAGTAGTATTGGTCAGACTAGCGGGGGGCAAAATGAGCAGTTCTTC
-	TRBV7-9	TRBJ1-1	CASSLVQGELTEAFF	TGTGCCAGCAGCTTAGTACAGGGTGAGTTAACTGAAGCTTTCTTT
-	TRBV5-1	TRBJ1-2	CASSLEGRDGYTF	TGCGCCAGCAGCTTGGAGGGCAGGGATGGCTACACCTTC
-	TRBV27	TRBJ2-2	CASSLSLAATGELFF	TGTGCCAGCAGTTTATCCCTAGCTGCCACCGGGGAGCTGTTTTTT